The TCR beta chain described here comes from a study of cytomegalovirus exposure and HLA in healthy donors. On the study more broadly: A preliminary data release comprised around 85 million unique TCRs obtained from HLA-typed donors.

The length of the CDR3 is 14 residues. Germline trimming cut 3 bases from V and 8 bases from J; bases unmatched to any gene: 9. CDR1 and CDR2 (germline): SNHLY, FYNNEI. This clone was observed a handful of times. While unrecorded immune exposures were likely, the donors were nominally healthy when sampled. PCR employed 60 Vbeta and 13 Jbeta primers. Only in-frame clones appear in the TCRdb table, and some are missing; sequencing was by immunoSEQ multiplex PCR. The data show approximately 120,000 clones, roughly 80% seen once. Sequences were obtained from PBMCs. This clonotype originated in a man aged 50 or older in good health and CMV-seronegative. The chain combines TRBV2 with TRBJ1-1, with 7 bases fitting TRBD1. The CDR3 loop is CASSDRDSISEAFF. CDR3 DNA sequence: TGTGCCAGCAGTGACAGGGACAGTATTTCGGAAGCTTTCTTT.